This entry concerns a single T cell receptor (beta chain). Ophthalmopathy not arising within 18 months of follow-up defined hyperthyroidism as stable. This specimen comes from a study of Graves' ophthalmopathy and Graves' hyperthyroidism. Germline assignment: CDR1 SGHDT and CDR2 YYEEEE. The V gene lost 0 bases and the J gene lost 10 bases, with 11 bases spanning the gap. This CDR3 is built from 12 residues. Amplification of TCR beta CDR3 regions used RNA transcripts. Second-round multiplex PCR came after first-round RT-PCR with HTBI primers. One entry per CDR3 protein results from TCRdb running MiXCR on the multiplex PCR reads. This table has about 620,000 distinct CDR3 sequences, 22% appearing once.

The chain employs TRBV5-6 and TRBJ2-7; D remains ambiguous. Specimen: peripheral blood. The clonotype was recovered from a woman under 30 with stable Graves' hyperthyroidism. Some clones in this sample may be carry-over from other donors' samples. The CDR3 loop is CASSLDYTGQYF. CDR3 nucleotides: TGTGCCAGCAGCTTGGACTACACGGGTCAGTACTTC.